A single T cell receptor (beta chain) is shown here with its context. V gave up 7 bases and J gave up 0 bases, with 12 bases separating them. CDR1 MNHNS and CDR2 SASEGT come from the germline V gene. This CDR3 is built from 15 residues. This entry comes from a study of shared clonotypes between healthy human individuals. Samples underwent the assay at deep level. Unsorted PBMC DNA underwent sequencing on ten immunoSEQ deep assay plates. In the original workflow: ImmunoSEQ supplied junction-only sequences lacking quality scores, so filtering was different. The method was immunoSEQ multiplex PCR; TCRdb's version includes in-frame clones alone and lacks a portion of them. For V, J and clone size, that table is used; D and trimming come from the DNA. Of 400,000 to 600,000 clones in the sample, roughly 85% were seen once. Without sorting, samples used around 92 million PBMCs for genomic DNA.

This chain connects TRBV6-1 to TRBJ2-2; tentatively, D is TRBD2 (5 bases). Specimen: PBMCs. The receptor was derived from a woman aged 35 to 49 in good health. Some clones in this sample may be carry-over from other donors' samples. The CDR3: CASTMGVANTGELFF. DNA of the CDR3: TGTGCCAGCACTATGGGAGTGGCGAACACCGGGGAGCTGTTTTTT.